This note documents a single T cell receptor (beta chain) sequence. Its antigen is unidentified. The sample comes from a study of cytomegalovirus exposure and HLA in healthy donors. There are 15 residues in the CDR3. The ends were cut back, 0 bases at V and 1 base at J, with 7 bases in the middle. Germline-derived CDR1 and CDR2 are ENHRY and SYGVKD. Study results and caveats: Common viral pathogens were later found to be apparently linked to several of the most significant clusters. Association of a missense DCLRE1C variant with TCR beta V- and J-gene trimming was reported in a later analysis. Apparent HLA restriction characterized most CMV-associated TCR beta chains in a later analysis. The authors enumerated under 200 TCR beta chains as linked to cytomegalovirus.

PCR primers comprised 60 Vbeta and 13 Jbeta primers. Using immunoSEQ multiplex PCR, the repertoire was profiled, and TCRdb retains in-frame clones only, with some absent. The repertoire shows some 200,000 clones; the top ten hold about 0.8%. Sequencing was done on a sample of PBMCs. The V call is TRBV10-3, the J call TRBJ1-5, with D unclear. This clonotype was sampled from a woman aged 18-35 years in good health and CMV-seropositive. Here the CDR3 DNA reads TGTGCCATCAGTGAGTCTCAGGAAAGCAATCAGCCCCAGCATTTT. Protein product: CAISESQESNQPQHF.